Below are 30 T cell receptor beta chains sequenced from a single sample in a study of radiation and T cells in renal cell carcinoma (TCRdb year 2020). The sample's time point, from its label and the paper: tumor resected at nephrectomy. According to the study, the label for this sample's treatment or condition signals: 15 Gy SBRT to primary tumor, nephrectomy 4 weeks later. The method behind the library was the immunoSEQ multiplex PCR assay. This is the immuneACCESS table as TCRdb keeps it, with only in-frame sequences that have V and J called. A part of the clones is gone; compared with another copy, unresolved V genes explain less than half, and the rest is unexplained. In all, the sample holds about 15,000 clones, and 64% of those were seen once. Together, the top ten hold 27% of the sample. The sequences come from tumor tissue, collected from a patient whose treatment included radiotherapy and nephrectomy. The receptors shown here come from a woman in her 70s with renal cell carcinoma.

This clone was counted a single time. The V call is TRBV9, the J call TRBJ2-5; 8 nucleotides agree with TRBD1. Germline values: CDR1 SGDLS, CDR2 YYNGEE. V lost 1 base to trimming and J lost 4 bases; unmatched junction nucleotides: 6. CDR3 length: 15 residues. CDR3 protein: CASSVQGAAGETQYF. Here the CDR3 DNA reads TGTGCCAGCAGCGTACAGGGGGCGGCAGGAGAGACCCAGTACTTC. Looking up the rest from reference TRBV9 and TRBJ2-5 gives the full variable domain: DSGVTQTPKHLITATGQRVTLRCSPRSGDLSVYWYQQSLDQGLQFLIQYYNGEERAKGNILERFSAQQFPDLHSELNLSSLELGDSALYFCASSVQGAAGETQYFGPGTRLLVL.

There are a few counts of this clone. The rearrangement links TRBV5-1 to TRBJ2-7, with 11 bases matching TRBD2. Germline lookup yields CDR1 SGHRS and CDR2 YFSETQ. The CDR3 spans 17 residues. V lost 4 bases, J lost 6 bases, and 15 bases stayed unmatched. The CDR3, as DNA: TGCGCCAGCAGCGTGGGGGCTAGCGGGAGGTTCGGGGCCGAGCAGTACTTC. Protein product: CASSVGASGRFGAEQYF.

This rearrangement joins TRBV9 to TRBJ2-7, with no clear D. Germline CDR1 and CDR2: SGDLS and YYNGEE. V lost 0 bases and J 4 bases, leaving 14 bases between the germline ends. This CDR3 comprises 15 residues. This chain's CDR3 is CASSVAPTLGYEQYF. The CDR3 nucleotides are TGTGCCAGCAGCGTAGCTCCCACGTTAGGGTACGAGCAGTACTTC.

Here the CDR3 reads CASSRGTSGGEQYF. The CDR3, as DNA: TGTGCCAGTTCCCGTGGGACTAGCGGGGGAGAGCAGTACTTC. This rearrangement joins TRBV27 to TRBJ2-7; 14 nucleotides align to TRBD2. Unmatched junction bases numbered 8, after V lost 9 bases and J lost 7 bases. This CDR3 contains 14 residues. The germline gives CDR1 MNHEY, CDR2 SMNVEV (reference sequence).

This clone was detected only a few times. The gene calls are TRBV28 and TRBJ2-1; tentatively, D is TRBD1 or TRBD2 (5 bases each). Germline values: CDR1 MDHEN, CDR2 SYDVKM. This CDR3 spans 11 amino acids. Written as DNA, the CDR3 is TGTGCTTTCGGGGCATACAATGAGCAGTTCTTC. It is translated as CAFGAYNEQFF.

The gene calls are TRBV19 and TRBJ2-2; D is possibly TRBD1 or TRBD2 (5 bases each). The V and J ends lost 8 bases and 0 bases respectively, with 10 bases between them. The CDR3 runs to 14 residues. Germline V lookup: CDR1 LNHDA, CDR2 SQIVND (reference sequence). This CDR3 reads CASDQGANTGELFF. The CDR3 bases are TGTGCCAGTGACCAGGGAGCGAACACCGGGGAGCTGTTTTTT.

By sample fraction, this clone is medium-sized. The CDR3 sequence: CASSGTGGAGEKLFF. The DNA of the CDR3 is TGCGCCAGCAGCGGGACAGGGGGCGCGGGTGAAAAACTGTTTTTT. J is TRBJ1-4 and V is TRBV5-1, with 12 bases lining up with TRBD1. The CDR3 sequence is 15 residues long. Germline trimming cut 4 bases from V and 7 bases from J; bases unmatched to any gene: 5. Per the germline V gene, CDR1 is SGHRS and CDR2 is YFSETQ.

The rearrangement joins TRBV2 to TRBJ1-3; 8 bases are a match to TRBD1. Germline values: CDR1 SNHLY, CDR2 FYNNEI. This CDR3 has 16 residues. V shed 1 base, J shed 1 base, and the junction held 3 bases outside the gene matches. The CDR3 protein is CASSEETGGSGNTIYF. CDR3 coding DNA: TGTGCCAGCAGTGAAGAAACAGGGGGTTCTGGAAACACCATATATTTT.

The gene calls are TRBV5-1 and TRBJ2-3, with 8 nucleotides matching TRBD2. The CDR3 spans 16 residues. V shed 3 bases and J 4 bases; nucleotides not matched to a gene: 10. Germline CDR1 SGHRS, CDR2 YFSETQ. In DNA form, the CDR3 reads TGCGCCAGCAGCTGGCCCCCTGCGGGAGGTCCAGATACGCAGTATTTT. The encoded protein is CASSWPPAGGPDTQYF.

For the CDR3, the DNA is TGTGCCAGCAGCCCCCGGGACAGGGATGCTGGGGAGCTGTTTTTT. This sequence encodes CASSPRDRDAGELFF. The rearrangement joins TRBV5-6 to TRBJ2-2; 9 bases match TRBD1. Germline V gene data show CDR1 as SGHDT and CDR2 as YYEEEE. V was clipped by 4 bases and J by 8 bases; unmatched bases: 9. The CDR3 has 15 residues.

CDR3 nucleotide sequence: TGTGCCAGCAGCTTAAGGGTCGGCTACACCTTC. Its protein product is CASSLRVGYTF. The chain recombines TRBV5-8 with TRBJ1-2; no definite D call. CDR3 size: 11 residues. The V gene's germline CDR1 is SGHTS and CDR2 YDEGEE. V was pared by 2 bases and J by 8 bases, with 7 bases between.

This chain joins TRBV7-8 and TRBJ2-7, with 7 bases fitting TRBD2. Germline assignment: CDR1 SGHVS and CDR2 FQNEAQ. This CDR3 comprises 14 residues. The V and J ends lost 3 bases and 5 bases, in that order; junction bases with no gene match: 7. The CDR3 here is CASSLGGRTHEQYF. CDR3 DNA: TGTGCCAGCAGCTTGGGCGGGAGAACCCACGAGCAGTACTTC.

The chain employs TRBV30 and TRBJ1-6; D might be TRBD1 (6 bases). Germline V lookup: CDR1 GTSNPN, CDR2 SVGIG (reference sequence). The V and J ends lost 2 bases and 2 bases respectively, with 13 bases between them. This CDR3 spans 16 amino acids. The CDR3 sequence: CAWSHRDTPYNSPLHF. CDR3 in DNA: TGTGCCTGGAGTCACCGGGACACCCCCTATAATTCACCCCTCCACTTT.

This clone was picked up one time. This chain uses TRBV4-1 with TRBJ1-1; TRBD1 aligns across 7 bases. From germline, CDR1 is MGHRA and CDR2 YSYEKL. V gave up 0 bases and J gave up 1 base; unmatched junction bases: 5. The CDR3 loop spans 16 amino acids. In nucleotides, the CDR3 is TGCGCCAGCAGCCAAGAGGCAGGGGGTACGAACACTGAAGCTTTCTTT. This translates into CASSQEAGGTNTEAFF.

This chain connects TRBV5-1 to TRBJ2-5; no clear D. Germline CDR1 and CDR2: SGHRS and YFSETQ. V was cut by 4 bases and J by 3 bases, with 13 bases left in between. CDR3 length: 14 amino acids. CDR3: CASSPRQEEETQYF. The CDR3 coding sequence is TGCGCCAGCAGCCCGAGGCAGGAAGAAGAGACCCAGTACTTC.

With regard to this clone: A junction end diverges from the germline sequence, so it may reflect a read error. The V and J genes are TRBV7-2 and TRBJ1-2, with D possibly matching TRBD1 (5 bases). The germline V gene has CDR1 SGHTA and CDR2 FQGNSA. CDR3 length: 14 residues. The CDR3 here is CASSQLDSHYGYTF. CDR3 bases: TGCGCCAGCAGCCAACTCGACAGCCACTATGGCTACACCTTC.

This clone occurred once. This chain joins TRBV2 and TRBJ2-1; a weak D match, TRBD2 (5 bases). Germline CDR1 is SNHLY and CDR2 is FYNNEI. V lost 5 bases and J 3 bases, leaving 17 bases between the germline ends. The CDR3 is 16 residues long. In DNA, the CDR3 is TGTGCCAGCAGTCCCGGGAAAATAGGTGGCTACAATGAGCAGTTCTTC. Translating gives CASSPGKIGGYNEQFF.

This chain joins TRBV18 and TRBJ2-5, with D perhaps matching TRBD1 or TRBD2 (5 bases each). The V gene lost 6 bases and the J gene lost 1 base, with 24 bases spanning the gap. Germline V gene lookup returns CDR1 KGHSH and CDR2 LQKENI. CDR3 size: 18 residues. The CDR3 coding sequence is TGTGCCAGCTCCCCTGGGGCGGGCAGGAGGAGTACCCAAGAGACCCAGTACTTC. It codes for CASSPGAGRRSTQETQYF.

This clone was detected only a few times. The chain couples TRBV7-2 to TRBJ2-7, with D perhaps matching TRBD2 (6 bases). The germline CDR1 and CDR2 sequences are SGHTA and FQGNSA. This CDR3 is built from 16 residues. V was pared by 1 base and J by 3 bases, with 16 bases between. This CDR3 is CASSLDRASVVYEQYF. The CDR3 coding sequence is TGTGCCAGCAGCTTAGATCGGGCTAGCGTGGTCTACGAGCAGTACTTC.

The V and J genes are TRBV6-4 and TRBJ1-5; no firm D call. Germline assignment: CDR1 MRHNA and CDR2 SNTAGT. This CDR3 has 9 amino acids. Trimming removed 7 bases at V and 7 bases at J, with 2 bases between. Here the CDR3 reads CASTQPQHF. The DNA for the CDR3 is TGTGCCAGCACCCAGCCCCAGCATTTT.

V and J are TRBV29-1 and TRBJ1-5, with D unclear. V lost 4 bases and J lost 4, with 8 bases in between. The CDR3 length is 12 residues. Germline CDR1 is SQVTM and CDR2 is ANQGSEA. CDR3: CSVGAPNQPQHF. The CDR3 DNA reads TGCAGCGTTGGAGCCCCAAATCAGCCCCAGCATTTT.

The chain carries TRBV6-5 and TRBJ2-6; D is perhaps TRBD1 or TRBD2 (5 bases each). V lost 6 bases and J lost 0, with 9 bases in between. The CDR3 loop spans 15 amino acids. The germline gives CDR1 MNHEY, CDR2 SVGAGI. The CDR3 region is CASSHGASGANVLTF. The CDR3 DNA sequence: TGTGCCAGCAGCCACGGGGCCTCTGGGGCCAACGTCCTGACTTTC.

This chain connects TRBV9 to TRBJ2-7; 9 bases agree with TRBD1. Per the germline V gene, CDR1 is SGDLS and CDR2 is YYNGEE. With V trimmed by 3 bases and J by 3 bases, 4 bases remained unmatched. This CDR3 contains 14 residues. The CDR3 reads CASSAGTGNYEQYF. The CDR3 region has the DNA TGTGCCAGCAGCGCCGGGACAGGGAACTACGAGCAGTACTTC.

The chain links TRBV5-1 to TRBJ2-7, with 8 positions matching TRBD1. Trimming removed 3 bases from V and 3 bases from J; junction bases left unmatched: 8. The germline CDR1 and CDR2 sequences are SGHRS and YFSETQ. This CDR3 has 15 residues. CDR3 DNA sequence: TGCGCCAGCAGCTGGGCCGGGACAGGATACTACGAGCAGTACTTC. Its protein is CASSWAGTGYYEQYF.

The rearrangement joins TRBV9 to TRBJ2-3; D gene ambiguous. V dropped 0 bases and J dropped 6 bases, with 8 bases sitting between them. Per germline, CDR1 SGDLS and CDR2 YYNGEE. This CDR3 is built from 13 residues. In DNA, the CDR3 is TGTGCCAGCAGCGTAGGTAGGGTTGATACGCAGTATTTT. This codes for CASSVGRVDTQYF. Combining the CDR3 with reference TRBV9 and TRBJ2-3 gives the whole variable domain DSGVTQTPKHLITATGQRVTLRCSPRSGDLSVYWYQQSLDQGLQFLIQYYNGEERAKGNILERFSAQQFPDLHSELNLSSLELGDSALYFCASSVGRVDTQYFGPGTRLTVL.

V is TRBV7-2 and J is TRBJ2-7; 12 positions match TRBD2. The J segment lost 4 bases and the V segment lost 3 bases, leaving 4 bases of the junction unmatched. Germline CDR1 reads SGHTA; CDR2 reads FQGNSA. The CDR3 sequence is 15 residues long. This CDR3 is CASSLASGGVYEQYF. The CDR3 DNA sequence: TGTGCCAGCAGCTTGGCTAGCGGGGGGGTATACGAGCAGTACTTC.

The chain recombines TRBV29-1 with TRBJ2-3, with unresolved D. The CDR3 consists of 17 residues. Germline CDR1 is SQVTM and CDR2 is ANQGSEA. Deletions cut 0 bases from V and 5 bases from J, with 21 bases between. Here the CDR3 reads CSVEDSRTGGYGDTQYF. The DNA for the CDR3 is TGCAGCGTTGAAGATTCTAGGACGGGTGGGTATGGAGATACGCAGTATTTT.

This rearrangement joins TRBV5-4 to TRBJ2-2; TRBD2 is a possible D gene (7 bases). Per the germline V gene, CDR1 is SGHNT and CDR2 is YYREEE (reference sequence). The V end was cut by 0 bases, the J end by 4 bases, with 19 bases between. There are 18 residues in the CDR3. CDR3 in amino acids: CASSLDLLGGQPTGELFF. The CDR3 nucleotides are TGTGCCAGCAGCTTGGACCTTTTGGGGGGGCAACCCACCGGGGAGCTGTTTTTT.

The rearrangement joins TRBV7-3 to TRBJ1-2; TRBD1 aligns across 9 bases. The V gene's germline CDR1 is SGHTA and CDR2 FQGTGA. The CDR3 spans 13 residues. Trimming cost V 5 bases and J 7 bases; bases outside gene matches: 5. CDR3 nucleotide sequence: TGTGCCAGCAGCCCGGGACAGGGATTTGGCTACACCTTC. Translation: CASSPGQGFGYTF.

This clone was observed a few times. The CDR3 DNA reads TGTGCCAGCAGCCCGGGGGGACAGGGGAACACTGAAGCTTTCTTT. Protein product: CASSPGGQGNTEAFF. The rearrangement uses TRBV7-9 and TRBJ1-1, with 9 positions matching TRBD1. Germline V gene data show CDR1 as SEHNR and CDR2 as FQNEAQ (reference sequence). V lost 5 bases, J lost 1 base, and 5 bases stayed unmatched. The CDR3 has 15 amino acids.